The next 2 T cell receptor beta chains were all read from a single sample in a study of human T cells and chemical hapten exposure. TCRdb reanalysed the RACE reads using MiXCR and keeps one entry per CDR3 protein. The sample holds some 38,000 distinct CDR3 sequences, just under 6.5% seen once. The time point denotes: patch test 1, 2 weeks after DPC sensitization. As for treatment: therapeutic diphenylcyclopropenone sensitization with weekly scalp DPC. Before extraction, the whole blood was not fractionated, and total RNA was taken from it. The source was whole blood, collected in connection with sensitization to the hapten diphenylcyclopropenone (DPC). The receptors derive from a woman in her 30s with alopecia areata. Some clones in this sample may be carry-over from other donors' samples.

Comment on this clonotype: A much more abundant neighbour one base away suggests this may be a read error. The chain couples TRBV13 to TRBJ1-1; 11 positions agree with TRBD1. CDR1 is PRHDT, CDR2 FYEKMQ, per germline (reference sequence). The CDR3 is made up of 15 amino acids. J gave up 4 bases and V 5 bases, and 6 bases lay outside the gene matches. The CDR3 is CASSTAGTGGTEAFF. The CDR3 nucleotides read TGTGCCAGCAGCACAGCCGGGACAGGGGGCACTGAAGCTTTCTTT.

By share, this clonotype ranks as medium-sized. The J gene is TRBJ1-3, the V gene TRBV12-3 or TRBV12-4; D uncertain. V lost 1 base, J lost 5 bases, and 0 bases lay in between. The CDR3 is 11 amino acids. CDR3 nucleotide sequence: TGTGCCAGCAGTTTAGGAAACACCATATATTTT. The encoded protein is CASSLGNTIYF.